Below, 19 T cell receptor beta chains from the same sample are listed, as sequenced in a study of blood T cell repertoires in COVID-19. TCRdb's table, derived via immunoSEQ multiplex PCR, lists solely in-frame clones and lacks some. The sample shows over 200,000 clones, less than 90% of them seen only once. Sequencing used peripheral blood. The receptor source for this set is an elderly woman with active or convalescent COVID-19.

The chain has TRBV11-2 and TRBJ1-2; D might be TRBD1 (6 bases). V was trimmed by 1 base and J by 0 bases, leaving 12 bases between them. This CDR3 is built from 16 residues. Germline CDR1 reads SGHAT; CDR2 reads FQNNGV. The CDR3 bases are TGTGCCAGCAGCTTAGGGACAGAAACTACTAACTATGGCTACACCTTC. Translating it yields CASSLGTETTNYGYTF.

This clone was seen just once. CDR3 sequence (DNA): TGTGCCAGCAGTGAACGGGACAGTGGGTATGGCTACACCTTC. Its translation: CASSERDSGYGYTF. The chain carries TRBV6-1 and TRBJ1-2; 7 nucleotides line up with TRBD1. The V gene end was trimmed by 2 bases and the J gene end by 5 bases; junction bases not matched to a gene: 5. This CDR3 is built from 14 residues. Germline lookup yields CDR1 MNHNS and CDR2 SASEGT.

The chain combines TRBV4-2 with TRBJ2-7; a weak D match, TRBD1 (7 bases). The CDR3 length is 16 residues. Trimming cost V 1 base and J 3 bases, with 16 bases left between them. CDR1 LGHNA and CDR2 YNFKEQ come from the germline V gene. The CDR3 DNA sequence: TGTGCCAGCAGCCAAGCTGGGGGGACAGAAAACTACGAGCAGTACTTC. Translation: CASSQAGGTENYEQYF.

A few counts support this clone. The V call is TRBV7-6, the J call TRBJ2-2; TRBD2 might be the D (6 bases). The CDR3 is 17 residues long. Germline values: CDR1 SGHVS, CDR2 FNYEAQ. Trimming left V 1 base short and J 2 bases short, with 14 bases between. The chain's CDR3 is CASSLGVGGPNTGELFF. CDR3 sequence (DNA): TGTGCCAGCAGCTTAGGTGTGGGGGGACCAAACACCGGGGAGCTGTTTTTT. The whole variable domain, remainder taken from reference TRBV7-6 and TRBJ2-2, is GAGVSQSPRYKVTKRGQDVALRCDPISGHVSLYWYRQALGQGPEFLTYFNYEAQQDKSGLPNDRFSAERPEGSISTLTIQRTEQRDSAMYRCASSLGVGGPNTGELFFGEGSRLTVL.

CDR3 sequence (DNA): TGTGCCAGCAGCCCGGGACAATTGAGAGAAAAACTGTTTTTT. Translation gives CASSPGQLREKLFF. V and J are TRBV5-5 and TRBJ1-4; perhaps TRBD1 as D (6 bases). Trimming took 4 bases from V and 8 from J, leaving 15 bases between them. Germline CDR1 and CDR2: SGHKS and YYEKEE (reference sequence). The CDR3 runs 14 residues.

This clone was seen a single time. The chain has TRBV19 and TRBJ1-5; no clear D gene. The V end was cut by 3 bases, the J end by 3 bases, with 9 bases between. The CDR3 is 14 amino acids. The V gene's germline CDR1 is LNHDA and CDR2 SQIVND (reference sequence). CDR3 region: CASSIAVNNQPQHF. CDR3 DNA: TGTGCCAGTAGTATCGCGGTTAACAATCAGCCCCAGCATTTT.

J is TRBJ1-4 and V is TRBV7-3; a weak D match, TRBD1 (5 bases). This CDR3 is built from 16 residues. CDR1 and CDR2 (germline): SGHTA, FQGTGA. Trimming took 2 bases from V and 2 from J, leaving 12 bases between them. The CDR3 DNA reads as TGTGCCAGCAGCTTACAGGGATCCTTTACTAATGAAAAACTGTTTTTT. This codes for CASSLQGSFTNEKLFF.

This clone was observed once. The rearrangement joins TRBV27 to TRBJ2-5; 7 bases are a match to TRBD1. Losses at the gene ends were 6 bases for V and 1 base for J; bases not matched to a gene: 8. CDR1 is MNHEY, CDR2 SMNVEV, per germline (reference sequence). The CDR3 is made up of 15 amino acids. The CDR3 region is CASRLGGLGQETQYF. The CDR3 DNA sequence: TGTGCCAGCAGGTTAGGGGGCCTTGGCCAAGAGACCCAGTACTTC.

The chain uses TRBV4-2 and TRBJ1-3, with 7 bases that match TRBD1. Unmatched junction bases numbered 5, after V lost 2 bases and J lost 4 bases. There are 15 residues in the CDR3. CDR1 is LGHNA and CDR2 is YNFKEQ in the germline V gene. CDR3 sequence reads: CASSQKTGWGNTIYF. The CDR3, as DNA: TGTGCCAGCAGCCAAAAGACAGGGTGGGGAAACACCATATATTTT.

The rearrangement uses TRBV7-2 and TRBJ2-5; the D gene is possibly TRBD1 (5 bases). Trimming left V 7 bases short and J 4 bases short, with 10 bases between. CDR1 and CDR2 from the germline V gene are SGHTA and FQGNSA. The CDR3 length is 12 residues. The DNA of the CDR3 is TGTGCCAGCAACCGCAGGGCAGAGACCCAGTACTTC. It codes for CASNRRAETQYF.

CDR3 in DNA: TGTGCCAGCAGAAACGACAGAGAGCAGTTCTTC. It specifies CASRNDREQFF. The chain recombines TRBV5-4 with TRBJ2-1, with D possibly TRBD1 on 5 matching bases. In germline, CDR1 is SGHNT, CDR2 YYREEE (reference sequence). The CDR3 has 11 residues. The V and J ends lost 5 bases and 10 bases respectively, with 10 bases between them.

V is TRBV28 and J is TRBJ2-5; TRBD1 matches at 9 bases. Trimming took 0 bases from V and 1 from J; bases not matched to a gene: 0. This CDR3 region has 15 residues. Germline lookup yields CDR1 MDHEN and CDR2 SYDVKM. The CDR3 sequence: CASSLWGQGQETQYF. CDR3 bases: TGTGCCAGCAGTTTATGGGGACAGGGCCAAGAGACCCAGTACTTC.

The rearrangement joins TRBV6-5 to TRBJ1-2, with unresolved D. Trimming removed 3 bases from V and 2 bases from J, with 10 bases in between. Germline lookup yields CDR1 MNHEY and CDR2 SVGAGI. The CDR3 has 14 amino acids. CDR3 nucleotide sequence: TGTGCCAGCAGTTATAACAGTAAAAACTATGGCTACACCTTC. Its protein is CASSYNSKNYGYTF.

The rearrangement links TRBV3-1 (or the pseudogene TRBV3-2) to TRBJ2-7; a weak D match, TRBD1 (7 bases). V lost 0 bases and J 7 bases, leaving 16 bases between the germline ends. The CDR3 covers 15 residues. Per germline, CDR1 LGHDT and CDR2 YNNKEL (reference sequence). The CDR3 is CASSQDGGRGREQYF. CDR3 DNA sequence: TGTGCCAGCAGCCAAGATGGAGGCAGGGGGAGGGAGCAGTACTTC.

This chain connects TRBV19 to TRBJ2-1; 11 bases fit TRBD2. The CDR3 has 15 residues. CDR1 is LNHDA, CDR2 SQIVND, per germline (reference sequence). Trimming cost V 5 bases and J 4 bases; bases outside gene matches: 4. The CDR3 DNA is TGTGCCAGTAGTGTTAGCGGGGGGGATTACAATGAGCAGTTCTTC. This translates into CASSVSGGDYNEQFF.

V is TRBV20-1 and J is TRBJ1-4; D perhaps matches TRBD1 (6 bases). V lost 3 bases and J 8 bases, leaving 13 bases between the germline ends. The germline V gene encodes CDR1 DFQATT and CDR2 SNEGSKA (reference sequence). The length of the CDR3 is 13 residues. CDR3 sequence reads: CSASGGSGEKLFF. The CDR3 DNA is TGCAGTGCTAGTGGGGGCTCTGGAGAAAAACTGTTTTTT.

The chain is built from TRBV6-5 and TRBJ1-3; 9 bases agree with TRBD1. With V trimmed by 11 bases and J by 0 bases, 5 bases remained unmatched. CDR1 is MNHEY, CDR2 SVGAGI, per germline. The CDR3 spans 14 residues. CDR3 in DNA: TGTGCCTCTAAACAGGGGGCCTCTGGAAACACCATATATTTT. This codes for CASKQGASGNTIYF.

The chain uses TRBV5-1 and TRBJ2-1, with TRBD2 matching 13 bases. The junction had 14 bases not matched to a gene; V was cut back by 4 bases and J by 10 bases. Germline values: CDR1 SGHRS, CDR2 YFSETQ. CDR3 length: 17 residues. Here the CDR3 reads CASSPPTSGGLPDEQFF. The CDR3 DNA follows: TGCGCCAGCAGCCCCCCGACTAGCGGGGGGCTACCGGACGAGCAGTTCTTC.

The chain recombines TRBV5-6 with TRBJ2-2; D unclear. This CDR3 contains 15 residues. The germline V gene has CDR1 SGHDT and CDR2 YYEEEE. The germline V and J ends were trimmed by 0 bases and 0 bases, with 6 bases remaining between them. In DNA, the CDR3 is TGTGCCAGCAGCTTGGTTCAGTCGAACACCGGGGAGCTGTTTTTT. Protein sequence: CASSLVQSNTGELFF.